The source of this T cell receptor beta chain is a study of blood T cell repertoires in COVID-19. Study information: Some COVID-19 samples were acute and others convalescent; all came from the United States, Italy and Spain.

This table comes from immunoSEQ multiplex PCR, and its TCRdb copy is limited to in-frame clones, with some not included. The repertoire holds about 99,000 clones, with roughly 81% as singletons. The CDR3 extends over 15 amino acids. After removal of 5 bases from V and 1 base from J, the junction contained 6 bases not matched to a gene. Germline CDR1 reads SGHDT; CDR2 reads YYEEEE. Sequences were obtained from peripheral blood. The chain links TRBV5-6 to TRBJ2-5; TRBD1 matches at 9 bases. This TCR was sampled from an older man with COVID-19, enrolled during active disease. CDR3 bases: TGTGCCAGCAGTTTGCGGACAGGGGTCCAAGAGACCCAGTACTTC. It is translated as CASSLRTGVQETQYF.